This T cell receptor (beta chain) is from a study of blood T cell repertoires in COVID-19. Study-wide background: Acute and convalescent COVID-19 specimens originated in the United States, Italy and Spain. The analysed material was cDNA or gDNA that came from T cells, B-cell-depleted T cells, or PBMCs.

How the authors handled the data: The authors estimated nucleated cell counts from reference gene primer amplification. TCRdb's copy holds only in-frame clones and misses some; the assay was immunoSEQ multiplex PCR. The V and J calls and clone size are taken from that table; D and trimming were inferred from the DNA. The table lists 180,000 or so clones, around 87% of them singletons. The CDR3 runs to 15 residues. This clone appeared a single time. This chain joins TRBV21-1 and TRBJ2-7; whether TRBD1, the table's D call, matches the DNA was not checked. TRBV21-1 is marked as a pseudogene. The receptor's source is a man aged 40-50 years with active or convalescent COVID-19. What was sequenced was peripheral blood. Written as DNA, the CDR3 is TGTGCCAGCAGCAAAGGAGGACAGTCGGGGACCGAGCAGTACTTC. Encoded protein: CASSKGGQSGTEQYF.